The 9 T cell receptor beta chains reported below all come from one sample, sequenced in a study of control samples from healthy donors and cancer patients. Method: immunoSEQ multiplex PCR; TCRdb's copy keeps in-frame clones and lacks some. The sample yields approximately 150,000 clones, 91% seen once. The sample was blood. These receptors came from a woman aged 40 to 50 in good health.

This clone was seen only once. CDR3 amino acids: CASSNTGGLNTGELFF. Here the CDR3 DNA reads TGTGCCAGCAGCAACACGGGGGGGCTTAACACCGGGGAGCTGTTTTTT. The gene calls are TRBV7-9 and TRBJ2-2, with 8 bases lining up with TRBD2. The CDR3 runs to 16 residues. The J segment lost 2 bases and the V segment lost 5 bases, leaving 7 bases of the junction unmatched. Germline V lookup: CDR1 SEHNR, CDR2 FQNEAQ (reference sequence).

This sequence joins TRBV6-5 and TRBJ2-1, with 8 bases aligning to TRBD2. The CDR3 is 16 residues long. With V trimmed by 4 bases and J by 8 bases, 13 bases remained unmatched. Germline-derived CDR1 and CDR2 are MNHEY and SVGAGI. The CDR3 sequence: CASSLRAGGGFDEQFF. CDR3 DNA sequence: TGTGCCAGCAGTTTGCGTGCGGGGGGTGGTTTCGATGAGCAGTTCTTC.

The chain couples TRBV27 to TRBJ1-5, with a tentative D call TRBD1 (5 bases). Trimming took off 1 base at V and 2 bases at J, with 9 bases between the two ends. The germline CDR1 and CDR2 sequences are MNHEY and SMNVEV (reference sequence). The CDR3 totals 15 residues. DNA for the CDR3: TGTGCCAGCAGTTTATGGGGGATAGGCAATCAGCCCCAGCATTTT. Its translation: CASSLWGIGNQPQHF.

DNA for the CDR3: TGCGCCAGCAGCCCGGACGGGGGCGGGGCAGATACGCAGTATTTT. Amino acids: CASSPDGGGADTQYF. The chain joins TRBV5-1 to TRBJ2-3, with D possibly being TRBD1 or TRBD2 (6 bases each). V was pared by 4 bases and J by 4 bases, with 16 bases between. The germline CDR1 and CDR2 sequences are SGHRS and YFSETQ. The CDR3 is made up of 15 amino acids.

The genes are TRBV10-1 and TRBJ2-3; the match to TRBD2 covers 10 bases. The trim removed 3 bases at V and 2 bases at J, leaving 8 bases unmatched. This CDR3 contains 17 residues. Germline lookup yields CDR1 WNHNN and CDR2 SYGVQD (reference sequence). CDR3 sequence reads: CASSEPVAGGFTDTQYF. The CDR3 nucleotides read TGCGCCAGCAGTGAACCCGTAGCGGGGGGATTCACAGATACGCAGTATTTT.

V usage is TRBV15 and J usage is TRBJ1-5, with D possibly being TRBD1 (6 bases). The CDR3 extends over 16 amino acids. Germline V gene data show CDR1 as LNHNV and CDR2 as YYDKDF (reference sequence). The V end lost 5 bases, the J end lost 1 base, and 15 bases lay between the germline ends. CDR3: CATSLKQGFSNQPQHF. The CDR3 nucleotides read TGTGCCACCAGCCTTAAACAGGGATTCAGCAATCAGCCCCAGCATTTT. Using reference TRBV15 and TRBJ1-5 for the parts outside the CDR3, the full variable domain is DAMVIQNPRYQVTQFGKPVTLSCSQTLNHNVMYWYQQKSSQAPKLLFHYYDKDFNNEADTPDNFQSRRPNTSFCFLDIRSPGLGDTAMYLCATSLKQGFSNQPQHFGDGTRLSIL.

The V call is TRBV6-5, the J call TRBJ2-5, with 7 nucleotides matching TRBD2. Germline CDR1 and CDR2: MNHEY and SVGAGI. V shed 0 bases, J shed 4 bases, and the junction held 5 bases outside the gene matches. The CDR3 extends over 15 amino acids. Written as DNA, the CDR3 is TGTGCCAGCAGTTACTCGAGATGGGGGGGAGAGACCCAGTACTTC. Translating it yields CASSYSRWGGETQYF.

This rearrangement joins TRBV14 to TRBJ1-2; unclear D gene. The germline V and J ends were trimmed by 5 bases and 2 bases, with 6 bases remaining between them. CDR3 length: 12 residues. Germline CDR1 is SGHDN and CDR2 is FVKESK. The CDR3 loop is CASSELNYGYTF. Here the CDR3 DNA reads TGTGCCAGCAGCGAGTTAAACTATGGCTACACCTTC.

CDR3 residues: CASTTGGAGSQYF. The CDR3, as DNA: TGTGCCAGCACGACAGGGGGCGCGGGGTCCCAGTACTTC. The rearrangement uses TRBV12-3 or TRBV12-4 and TRBJ2-5, with 10 bases that match TRBD1. This CDR3 spans 13 amino acids. With V trimmed by 7 bases and J by 9 bases, 8 bases remained unmatched.